The T cell receptor (beta chain) described here comes from a study of cytotoxic CD8 clonotypes in ibrutinib-treated CLL (dated by TCRdb to about 2021). Some background on the complete study: The cohort was composed of about 10 relapsed/refractory and 15 treatment-naive patients; IGHV unmutated status was identified in 17 patients. Responses were partial in roughly 25 patients and complete in 2; after median roughly 69 months follow-up, roughly 14 stayed in remission and around 12 progressed. Samples at response were collected after a median of about twelve months of treatment, with a range of about 6 to 36 months. On average, each sample had about 260,000 productive templates and more than 75,000 productive rearrangements. Longitudinal samples were obtainable from 26 of the 86 participants in the trial. Cryopreserved peripheral blood mononuclear cells were obtained prior to treatment, at the time of response, and at either disease progression or sustained remission. Every remission and progressive disease sample was obtained while ibrutinib was still being received by the patients. The investigation overall reported the following: Sustained-remission and progressing patients did not have matched sampling times, and lymph node repertoires were not examined. Clonality rose at ibrutinib response, remained stable during sustained remission, and dropped back toward baseline at progression. Public clonotypes were rare and either shrank or stayed stable during treatment, and the rise in clonality at ibrutinib response reflected expansion of private clonotypes. Baseline clonality was found to be higher than that of age-matched healthy donors and was strongly correlated with circulating CD8+ T-cell counts.

Explained via the paper, the time point label denotes: progressive disease on ibrutinib. For TCR beta library preparation, around 1.9 micrograms of genomic DNA were extracted from the cryopreserved PBMCs. Longitudinal blood samples from CLL patients receiving ibrutinib monotherapy were subjected to high-throughput TCR beta sequencing. The patients took part in an open-label, single-center phase 2 trial of ibrutinib monotherapy. In regard to this clone: No antigen is known for it. No per-base quality is available; no much larger clone lies one base away.

On a MiSeq, deep resolution sequencing aimed for a depth between 1 in 1 million and 1 in 200,000 T cells, with each clonotype covered about 9.2x on average. The immunoSEQ hsTCRB Kit was used to generate TCR beta libraries. The authors processed their data as follows. Data were analyzed with ImmunoSEQ Data Assistant and ImmunoSEQ Analyzer, with V, D and J genes assigned per IMGT definitions. Clonality, which ranges from 0 to 1, was calculated as one minus the normalized Shannon entropy of productive rearrangement frequencies. Only overrepresented clonotypes making up at least 0.05% of each patient's repertoire were included in the public clonotype analysis. Approximately 14 age-matched healthy donor repertoires from immuneACCESS served as clonality controls. TCRdb holds this immuneACCESS table with in-frame rearrangements only. Some clones are missing; in checked studies, unresolved V genes explain under half, and the rest has no known cause. The V and J calls and clone size are taken from that table; D and trimming were inferred from the DNA. This sample is represented by 160,000 or so clones; roughly 88% of them were singletons. The ten largest clones add up to roughly 3% of the sample.

Sequenced here: PBMCs, sampled at disease progression, from a patient treated with ibrutinib. The sequence was collected from a human donor with chronic lymphocytic leukemia.

The sequence in DNA is TGCAGTGCTCTCGGGCAGCTAGGCTACACCTTC. It is translated as CSALGQLGYTF. Recombination joined TRBV20-1 with TRBJ1-2; the D segment cannot be called with confidence. Reading from cysteine to phenylalanine, the CDR3 counts 11 amino acids. The entry retains the CDR3 DNA only, 33 bases that are in frame from base 1. CDR1 is given as DFQATT and CDR2 as SNEGSKA, both from the germline V gene (reference sequence). V is cut by 5 bases and J by 8 bases, and the space between the germline ends is 12 bases.